Listed here are 11 T cell receptor beta chains from one sample, sequenced in a study of blood T cells in healthy people across ages. A second PCR of about 7 to 11 cycles used a sample-barcoded 5' primer and a J-beta primer mix. TCRdb passed the 5' RACE reads through MiXCR, listing each CDR3 protein once. The sample carries around 1,600,000 distinct CDR3 sequences, 35% to 45% recorded once. Material: blood. These receptors were taken from a woman younger than 35 in good health.

This clonotype was picked up a small number of times. The V and J genes are TRBV4-1 and TRBJ2-1; 8 bases align to TRBD2. The CDR3 runs 15 residues. V gave up 6 bases and J gave up 9 bases; unmatched junction bases: 13. CDR1 and CDR2 (germline): MGHRA, YSYEKL. CDR3 region: CASRPGTSGSGEQFF. CDR3 nucleotides: TGCGCCAGCAGGCCCGGGACTAGTGGCAGCGGTGAGCAGTTCTTC.

The chain recombines TRBV7-8 with TRBJ2-6; 9 nucleotides match TRBD1. Germline loops: CDR1 SGHVS, CDR2 FQNEAQ. The CDR3 loop spans 17 amino acids. The trim removed 1 base at V and 4 bases at J, leaving 5 bases unmatched. CDR3 sequence reads: CASSLGGTGFGANVLTF. CDR3 in DNA: TGTGCCAGCAGCTTAGGCGGGACAGGGTTCGGGGCCAACGTCCTGACTTTC.

V usage is TRBV18 and J usage is TRBJ2-1, with 10 nucleotides matching TRBD2. Germline V lookup: CDR1 KGHSH, CDR2 LQKENI. The J segment lost 9 bases and the V segment lost 6 bases, leaving 11 bases of the junction unmatched. This CDR3 comprises 15 residues. CDR3: CASSPGLATLGEQFF. CDR3 nucleotide sequence: TGTGCCAGCTCGCCGGGACTAGCGACCTTGGGTGAGCAGTTCTTC.

This clonotype was detected only a few times. V and J are TRBV12-3 or TRBV12-4 and TRBJ2-3, with D tentatively TRBD2 (6 bases). This CDR3 is built from 18 residues. V lost 2 bases and J lost 0, with 18 bases in between. CDR3 DNA sequence: TGTGCCAGCAGTTTAACGGGTGGGAGGCACGCTAGCACAGATACGCAGTATTTT. It specifies CASSLTGGRHASTDTQYF.

This chain joins TRBV10-3 and TRBJ2-2; 13 nucleotides align to TRBD2. V gave up 4 bases and J gave up 4 bases; unmatched junction bases: 9. CDR1 and CDR2 (germline): ENHRY, SYGVKD. The CDR3 consists of 18 residues. CDR3 in DNA: TGTGCCATCAGTGCTTGGACTAGCGGGGGCCTTGGCACCGGGGAGCTGTTTTTT. Its protein product is CAISAWTSGGLGTGELFF.

This clonotype was counted only a few times. A much bigger clone sits one base away, suggesting this may be a read error. The CDR3 loop reads CASSSRSYTEQFF. Written as DNA, the CDR3 is TGTGCCAGCAGTTCCCGGTCCTACACTGAGCAGTTCTTC. V gene TRBV6-5 combines with J gene TRBJ2-1; D gene ambiguous. Germline V gene lookup returns CDR1 MNHEY and CDR2 SVGAGI. This CDR3 region has 13 residues.

In its sample, this clonotype was seen a few times. The CDR3 reads CASSSFGGGPSYEQYF. The CDR3 region has the DNA TGTGCCAGCAGTTCATTTGGGGGAGGGCCCTCCTACGAGCAGTACTTC. V gene TRBV27 combines with J gene TRBJ2-7, with 7 bases matching TRBD2. This CDR3 has 16 amino acids. V dropped 4 bases and J dropped 0; count of bases not matched to a gene: 9. Germline loops: CDR1 MNHEY, CDR2 SMNVEV (reference sequence).

This chain joins TRBV27 and TRBJ2-3; possibly TRBD2 for D (6 bases). The CDR3 has 13 amino acids. The ends were cut back, 10 bases at V and 4 bases at J, with 15 bases in the middle. Germline V CDR1 and CDR2: MNHEY, SMNVEV (reference sequence). CDR3 nucleotides: TGTGCCACCCGTAGGGCGGGGCCAGATACGCAGTATTTT. This codes for CATRRAGPDTQYF.

V usage is TRBV12-3 or TRBV12-4 and J usage is TRBJ2-2, with TRBD2 identical over 8 bases. CDR3 size: 15 residues. V lost 3 bases to trimming and J lost 6 bases; unmatched junction nucleotides: 6. The CDR3 DNA is TGTGCCAGCAGTTTCGGGGGGGTCGTCCCCGGGGAGCTGTTTTTT. It is translated as CASSFGGVVPGELFF.

This sequence joins TRBV20-1 and TRBJ2-2; a possible D gene is TRBD2 (6 bases). The CDR3 covers 15 residues. The V end lost 6 bases, the J end lost 4 bases, and 18 bases lay between the germline ends. Germline V gene sequence: CDR1 DFQATT, CDR2 SNEGSKA (reference sequence). The CDR3 here is CSARLAGPVTGELFF. The CDR3 DNA reads as TGCAGTGCCAGACTGGCGGGGCCCGTCACCGGGGAGCTGTTTTTT.

This clonotype came up once. V is TRBV12-3 or TRBV12-4 and J is TRBJ2-7, with 8 bases identical to TRBD2. Trimming cost V 6 bases and J 3 bases; bases outside gene matches: 1. The CDR3 loop spans 12 amino acids. For the CDR3, the DNA is TGTGCCAGCAGGGGACTAGACTACGAGCAGTACTTC. Translating gives CASRGLDYEQYF.